Each of the 9 T cell receptor beta chains below was sequenced from the same sample in a study of OX40 agonist ivuxolimab in advanced cancers. The data were produced by immunoSEQ multiplex PCR, yet TCRdb's version contains in-frame clones alone and is incomplete. The sample consists of around 25,000 clones, about 85% of them appearing once. The input for sequencing was CD4+ or CD8+ T cells sorted from blood, taken in a trial of the OX40 agonist ivuxolimab. The receptors shown here come from an adult with an advanced solid tumor such as melanoma, head and neck, liver or kidney cancer.

V usage is TRBV7-3 and J usage is TRBJ2-1; D might be TRBD2 (6 bases). Trimming stripped 3 bases from V and 9 bases from J, with 12 bases between. Germline assignment: CDR1 SGHTA and CDR2 FQGTGA. The CDR3 loop spans 13 amino acids. The DNA for the CDR3 is TGTGCCAGCAGCTTTCAGGTCGGGGGTGAGCAGTTCTTC. Translating it yields CASSFQVGGEQFF.

V gene TRBV19 combines with J gene TRBJ2-3; 8 bases are a match to TRBD1. With V trimmed by 5 bases and J by 1 base, 2 bases remained unmatched. Germline V lookup: CDR1 LNHDA, CDR2 SQIVND (reference sequence). This CDR3 has 14 amino acids. The CDR3 DNA is TGTGCCAGTAGTCTGGACAGGGGCACAGATACGCAGTATTTT. Protein: CASSLDRGTDTQYF.

The CDR3 DNA is TGTGCCAGCAGCGTAACATTTAGCACAGATACGCAGTATTTT. The encoded protein is CASSVTFSTDTQYF. The rearrangement joins TRBV9 to TRBJ2-3; D gene uncertain. The V end lost 1 base, the J end lost 0 bases, and 6 bases lay between the germline ends. This CDR3 has 14 residues. Germline values: CDR1 SGDLS, CDR2 YYNGEE.

The table lists this clone with a few counts. The J gene is TRBJ1-3, the V gene TRBV9; tentatively, D is TRBD1 (5 bases). CDR3 size: 15 residues. V was pared by 0 bases and J by 0 bases, with 7 bases between. The germline CDR1 and CDR2 sequences are SGDLS and YYNGEE. The CDR3 here is CASSVEQDSGNTIYF. The DNA of the CDR3 is TGTGCCAGCAGCGTAGAACAGGACTCTGGAAACACCATATATTTT.

This chain links TRBV7-2 with TRBJ2-4; TRBD1 or TRBD2 may be the D gene (5 bases each). Germline assignment: CDR1 SGHTA and CDR2 FQGNSA. Trimming stripped 1 base from V and 1 base from J, with 8 bases between. The CDR3 is 15 residues long. CDR3: CASSLGGVAKNIQYF. In nucleotides, the CDR3 is TGTGCCAGCAGCTTAGGAGGGGTCGCCAAAAACATTCAGTACTTC. Variable domain in full (rest from reference TRBV7-2 and TRBJ2-4): GAGVSQSPSNKVTEKGKDVELRCDPISGHTALYWYRQSLGQGLEFLIYFQGNSAPDKSGLPSDRFSAERTGGSVSTLTIQRTQQEDSAVYLCASSLGGVAKNIQYFGAGTRLSVL.

V usage is TRBV30 and J usage is TRBJ2-7; D perhaps matches TRBD2 (5 bases). CDR3 length equals 12 residues. The V gene's germline CDR1 is GTSNPN and CDR2 SVGIG (reference sequence). Trimming took off 4 bases at V and 6 bases at J, with 13 bases between the two ends. The CDR3 region is CAWKLGMREQYF. The CDR3 nucleotides read TGTGCCTGGAAACTCGGGATGCGCGAGCAGTACTTC.

This CDR3 is CASSQAAALSNTEAFF. As DNA, the CDR3 is TGTGCCAGCAGCCAAGCGGCAGCCCTCTCGAACACTGAAGCTTTCTTT. This chain joins TRBV4-2 and TRBJ1-1; D not resolved. Germline CDR1 LGHNA, CDR2 YNFKEQ. The CDR3 extends over 16 amino acids. V dropped 1 base and J dropped 1 base, with 13 bases sitting between them.

This chain joins TRBV19 and TRBJ1-5, with TRBD1 matching over 8 bases. Germline loops: CDR1 LNHDA, CDR2 SQIVND (reference sequence). CDR3 size: 15 residues. With V trimmed by 6 bases and J by 2 bases, 6 bases remained unmatched. CDR3 bases: TGTGCCAGTAGACCTGGGACAGGCCGCAATCAGCCCCAGCATTTT. Translating gives CASRPGTGRNQPQHF.

The rearrangement links TRBV7-9 to TRBJ2-3; D ambiguous. The CDR3 contains 12 residues. Germline CDR1 and CDR2: SEHNR and FQNEAQ (reference sequence). With 6 bases removed from V and 0 bases from J, the gap between germline ends came to 4 bases. As DNA, the CDR3 is TGTGCCAGCAGTCAGAGCACAGATACGCAGTATTTT. It codes for CASSQSTDTQYF.